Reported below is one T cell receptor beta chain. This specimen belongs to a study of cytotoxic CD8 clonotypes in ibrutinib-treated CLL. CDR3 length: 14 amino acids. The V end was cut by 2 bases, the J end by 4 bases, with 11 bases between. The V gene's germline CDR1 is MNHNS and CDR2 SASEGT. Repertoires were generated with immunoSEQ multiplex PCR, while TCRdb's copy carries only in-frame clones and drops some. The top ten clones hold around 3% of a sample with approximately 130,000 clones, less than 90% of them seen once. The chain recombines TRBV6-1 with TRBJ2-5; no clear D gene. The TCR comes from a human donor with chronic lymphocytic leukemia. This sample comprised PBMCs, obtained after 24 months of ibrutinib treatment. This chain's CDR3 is CASSELPTLETQYF. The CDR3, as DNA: TGTGCCAGCAGTGAACTGCCAACCTTAGAGACCCAGTACTTC.